Following are 21 T cell receptor beta chains from one sample sequenced in a study of OX40 agonist ivuxolimab in advanced cancers. Profiling relied on immunoSEQ multiplex PCR, and the TCRdb table lists in-frame clones only, not all of them. The table lists some 50,000 clones, 70% to 85% of them singletons, with around 1.9% in the top ten. Sample: CD4+ or CD8+ T cells sorted from blood, taken in a trial of the OX40 agonist ivuxolimab. These TCRs come from an adult with an advanced solid tumor such as melanoma, head and neck, liver or kidney cancer.

V is TRBV30 and J is TRBJ1-2, with 7 bases that match TRBD1. With V trimmed by 3 bases and J by 5 bases, 6 bases remained unmatched. The CDR3 is 13 amino acids. The germline CDR1 and CDR2 sequences are GTSNPN and SVGIG (reference sequence). In nucleotides, the CDR3 is TGTGCCTGGAGCCGGGACAGAGGTTATGGCTACACCTTC. It is translated as CAWSRDRGYGYTF. The variable domain in full, with the rest retrieved from reference TRBV30 and TRBJ1-2, is SQTIHQWPATLVQPVGSPLSLECTVEGTSNPNLYWYRQAAGRGLQLLFYSVGIGQISSEVPQNLSASRPQDRQFILSSKKLLLSDSGFYLCAWSRDRGYGYTFGSGTRLTVV.

The chain joins TRBV6-5 to TRBJ2-1; the match to TRBD2 covers 8 bases. Germline V lookup: CDR1 MNHEY, CDR2 SVGAGI. CDR3 length: 16 amino acids. The J segment lost 7 bases and the V segment lost 2 bases, leaving 10 bases of the junction unmatched. Here the CDR3 reads CASSYRSGGRINEQFF. The CDR3 region has the DNA TGTGCCAGCAGTTACCGCAGCGGGGGCCGCATAAATGAGCAGTTCTTC.

The chain employs TRBV19 and TRBJ1-5, with no clear D. In germline, CDR1 is LNHDA, CDR2 SQIVND (reference sequence). The CDR3 sequence is 13 residues long. Trimming left V 8 bases short and J 4 bases short, with 12 bases between. The CDR3 DNA follows: TGTGCCAGTGCAAGGGAAGCGAATCAGCCCCAGCATTTT. Protein: CASAREANQPQHF.

Written as DNA, the CDR3 is TGTGCCAGTAGTATAGTGGTAACTAACTATGGCTACACCTTC. Translating gives CASSIVVTNYGYTF. The chain carries TRBV19 and TRBJ1-2; D is uncertain. CDR3 length: 14 residues. Germline CDR1 reads LNHDA; CDR2 reads SQIVND (reference sequence). V lost 1 base to trimming and J lost 0 bases, with 6 bases between them.

The rearrangement joins TRBV19 to TRBJ1-2; 7 bases agree with TRBD1. With 5 bases clipped from V and 0 bases from J, the junction kept 12 bases outside the gene matches. Germline V CDR1 and CDR2: LNHDA, SQIVND (reference sequence). CDR3 length: 17 amino acids. CDR3 sequence (DNA): TGTGCCAGTAGTCCTCGGACAGGTGGGCATGCTAACTATGGCTACACCTTC. Protein: CASSPRTGGHANYGYTF.

There are a few counts of this clone. The chain has TRBV5-8 and TRBJ1-4, with unresolved D. The germline gives CDR1 SGHTS, CDR2 YDEGEE. The CDR3 is 18 amino acids. V was cut by 4 bases and J by 4 bases, with 23 bases left in between. DNA for the CDR3: TGTGCCAGCAGCACCGATAAAAAGACCCGGTGGGATAATGAAAAACTGTTTTTT. This encodes CASSTDKKTRWDNEKLFF. The full variable domain, with the rest looked up from reference TRBV5-8 and TRBJ1-4, is EAGVTQSPTHLIKTRGQQATLRCSPISGHTSVYWYQQALGLGLQFLLWYDEGEERNRGNFPPRFSGRQFPNYSSELNVNALELEDSALYLCASSTDKKTRWDNEKLFFGSGTQLSVL.

The chain employs TRBV30 and TRBJ1-5; D gene uncertain. There are 12 residues in the CDR3. CDR1 and CDR2 from the germline V gene are GTSNPN and SVGIG (reference sequence). V lost 0 bases and J lost 11, with 11 bases in between. The CDR3 region has the DNA TGTGCCTGGAGTGTGGCGGGGTCGGCCCAGCATTTT. Its protein is CAWSVAGSAQHF.

This chain connects TRBV5-5 to TRBJ2-7; D is unresolved. V was cut by 3 bases and J by 1 base, with 14 bases left in between. This CDR3 is 15 amino acids long. The germline V gene has CDR1 SGHKS and CDR2 YYEKEE (reference sequence). The chain's CDR3 is CASSSNQVTSYEQYF. CDR3 bases: TGTGCCAGCAGCTCTAACCAGGTGACATCCTACGAGCAGTACTTC.

The CDR3 reads CATGGSNQPQHF. Written as DNA, the CDR3 is TGTGCCACCGGGGGTAGCAATCAGCCCCAGCATTTT. The chain links TRBV15 to TRBJ1-5; D perhaps matches TRBD1 (5 bases). There are 12 residues in the CDR3. The V end lost 8 bases, the J end lost 0 bases, and 5 bases lay between the germline ends. The germline V gene encodes CDR1 LNHNV and CDR2 YYDKDF (reference sequence). Filled out from reference TRBV15 and TRBJ1-5, the complete variable domain reads DAMVIQNPRYQVTQFGKPVTLSCSQTLNHNVMYWYQQKSSQAPKLLFHYYDKDFNNEADTPDNFQSRRPNTSFCFLDIRSPGLGDTAMYLCATGGSNQPQHFGDGTRLSIL.

This chain joins TRBV5-1 and TRBJ2-7, with D possibly TRBD1 on 5 matching bases. Per germline, CDR1 SGHRS and CDR2 YFSETQ. This CDR3 is 15 amino acids long. The V and J ends lost 0 bases and 5 bases respectively, with 15 bases between them. CDR3 in DNA: TGCGCCAGCAGCTTGGGTAGTACCTGGGGCAACGAGCAGTACTTC. Protein: CASSLGSTWGNEQYF.

This sequence joins TRBV29-1 and TRBJ1-2; weak D call: TRBD1 (6 bases). V lost 5 bases, J lost 3 bases, and 16 bases lay in between. This CDR3 region has 14 residues. Per the germline V gene, CDR1 is SQVTM and CDR2 is ANQGSEA. The CDR3 loop is CSVPGEGGYYGYTF. The DNA for the CDR3 is TGCAGCGTTCCCGGGGAGGGGGGGTACTATGGCTACACCTTC.

This clone was counted a single time. The V and J genes are TRBV27 and TRBJ2-7; D not resolved. V was shortened by 2 bases and J by 0 bases, with 14 bases between the two germline ends. Germline CDR1 is MNHEY and CDR2 is SMNVEV (reference sequence). CDR3 size: 16 residues. The CDR3 protein is CASSLESGTLSYEQYF. The CDR3 nucleotides are TGTGCCAGCAGTTTAGAATCAGGAACCCTCTCCTACGAGCAGTACTTC.

The chain is built from TRBV7-9 and TRBJ2-3; no firm D call. Deletions cut 6 bases from V and 2 bases from J, with 6 bases between. Germline V gene data show CDR1 as SEHNR and CDR2 as FQNEAQ (reference sequence). The CDR3 extends over 12 amino acids. This chain's CDR3 is CASSQSTDTQYF. The CDR3 bases are TGTGCCAGCAGTCAGTCCACAGATACGCAGTATTTT.

The chain carries TRBV13 and TRBJ1-3, with D maybe TRBD1 (5 bases). Trimming removed 5 bases from V and 5 bases from J, with 22 bases in between. The CDR3 consists of 17 residues. Per the germline V gene, CDR1 is PRHDT and CDR2 is FYEKMQ (reference sequence). CDR3: CASSHLFGGNDRNTIYF. Written as DNA, the CDR3 is TGTGCCAGCAGCCACCTCTTTGGGGGGAACGACCGAAACACCATATATTTT.

This clone was seen more than once but under ten times. This rearrangement joins TRBV7-9 to TRBJ1-1; TRBD1 matches at 8 bases. Germline V lookup: CDR1 SEHNR, CDR2 FQNEAQ (reference sequence). V lost 2 bases to trimming and J lost 4 bases; unmatched junction nucleotides: 0. The CDR3 consists of 13 residues. CDR3 amino acids: CASSLTGGTEAFF. In nucleotides, the CDR3 is TGTGCCAGCAGCTTAACAGGGGGCACTGAAGCTTTCTTT.

This clone came up a few times. This chain joins TRBV30 and TRBJ1-5; 11 nucleotides agree with TRBD1. CDR1 and CDR2 (germline): GTSNPN, SVGIG (reference sequence). The trim removed 4 bases at V and 2 bases at J, leaving 1 base unmatched. This CDR3 has 14 amino acids. The CDR3 DNA reads TGTGCCTGGAAGGGACAGGGGGGCAATCAGCCCCAGCATTTT. Encoded protein: CAWKGQGGNQPQHF.

The chain has TRBV5-6 and TRBJ1-5, with D perhaps matching TRBD1 (5 bases). V lost 0 bases, J lost 14 bases, and 12 bases lay in between. The CDR3 has 12 amino acids. Germline assignment: CDR1 SGHDT and CDR2 YYEEEE. The CDR3 is CASSLAGRGEHF. In DNA, the CDR3 is TGTGCCAGCAGCTTGGCTGGCAGAGGGGAGCATTTT.

J is TRBJ2-5 and V is TRBV5-8; 13 nucleotides match TRBD2. The J segment lost 2 bases and the V segment lost 5 bases, leaving 3 bases of the junction unmatched. CDR3 length: 15 residues. Germline loops: CDR1 SGHTS, CDR2 YDEGEE. CDR3 region: CASRVLAGGQETQYF. DNA of the CDR3: TGTGCCAGCAGGGTACTAGCGGGGGGGCAAGAGACCCAGTACTTC.

J is TRBJ1-5 and V is TRBV4-3, with D uncertain. This CDR3 has 15 amino acids. Trimming left V 0 bases short and J 0 bases short, with 6 bases between. From germline, CDR1 is LGHNA and CDR2 YSLEER. The CDR3 coding sequence is TGCGCCAGCAGCCAAGATGGATATAGCAATCAGCCCCAGCATTTT. Translating gives CASSQDGYSNQPQHF.

In its sample, this clone was seen a few times. V is TRBV29-1 and J is TRBJ2-5; TRBD1 might be the D (6 bases). V was clipped by 5 bases and J by 7 bases, with 14 bases between them. Looked up from germline, CDR1 is SQVTM and CDR2 is ANQGSEA. CDR3 length equals 12 residues. This CDR3 reads CSVSEQQGTQYF. CDR3 coding DNA: TGCAGCGTTTCCGAACAACAGGGGACCCAGTACTTC.

J is TRBJ1-4 and V is TRBV4-1; D gene uncertain. The CDR3 spans 11 residues. From germline, CDR1 is MGHRA and CDR2 YSYEKL. V lost 4 bases to trimming and J lost 5 bases, with 2 bases between them. CDR3 protein: CASSLNEKLFF. In DNA, the CDR3 is TGCGCCAGCAGCCTGAATGAAAAACTGTTTTTT.